This T cell receptor (beta chain) was profiled in a study of OX40 agonist ivuxolimab in advanced cancers. As for the study more broadly: Ivuxolimab was a fully human IgG2 agonistic monoclonal antibody targeting the costimulatory receptor OX40 (CD134). Among the approximately 50 dose-escalation patients, about 20 had hepatocellular carcinoma, roughly 15 melanoma, 9 renal cell carcinoma and 9 head and neck cancer. A male proportion of roughly 80% and a mean age of around 60 years, ranging from about 23 to 79, were recorded for the dose-escalation cohort. Partial responses occurred in three dose-escalation patients: two with cutaneous melanoma and one with hepatocellular carcinoma. The point of sequencing TCRbeta in the periphery was to test whether ivuxolimab changed TCR sequence diversity and drove clonal T-cell expansion. Intravenous ivuxolimab was administered to patients every 2 weeks at six dose levels: 0.01, 0.1, 0.3, 1.5, 3 and 10 mg/kg. The monotherapy dose-escalation portion (N of about 52 patients) of the phase I ivuxolimab trial is reported in the paper. Patients were allowed to have had prior anti-PD-1, anti-PD-L1 or anti-CTLA-4 therapy, and approximately 40% of the dose-escalation patients had previously received checkpoint inhibitors. What the authors observed across the whole study: Clonal expansion of both CD4+ and CD8+ blood T cells was observed from baseline to week 6 at doses 0.1 to 3.0 mg/kg. Low levels of normalized T-cell clonal expansion were also shown by some nonresponding patients. The antigen specificity of the peripheral T cells that underwent clonal expansion was not determined. Partial responders in the 0.1-3.0 mg/kg groups had among the lowest normalized peripheral clonal expansion, especially among CD8+ T cells. After ivuxolimab, expanded clones were on average more numerous among CD8+ T cells than among CD4+ T cells.

The trial excluded patients who had a history of autoimmune disease or were on systemic immunosuppression. In every dose cohort, peripheral blood was drawn for TCR sequencing at baseline, cycle 4 day 1, and cycle 7 day 1. Samples were obtained from an open-label, multicenter, first-in-human phase I dose-escalation trial of ivuxolimab. Adults with locally advanced or metastatic melanoma, renal cell carcinoma, hepatocellular carcinoma or head and neck squamous cell carcinoma were enrolled in the trial. Before TCR sequencing, CD4+ and CD8+ T cells were separately sorted from peripheral blood. The CDR3 numbers 14 residues from cysteine through phenylalanine. The CDR3 DNA has 42 bases and is translated from base 1. V loses 6 bases at its end and J loses 5 bases; junction bases beyond the gene matches: 6. From a lookup of the germline V gene, CDR1 and CDR2 are SNHLY and FYNNEI. Notes on this clone: This receptor's antigen is unknown. No base quality values were provided; no much bigger clone lies one nucleotide off.

For sequencing of the TCRbeta CDR3 region, genomic DNA was extracted from the sorted cells. TCRbeta CDR3 regions were sequenced using the immunoSEQ Assay. TCRdb retrieved this table from immuneACCESS and kept in-frame rearrangements only. Not all clones are present; in checked studies, unresolved V genes account for under half, and no reason is known for the remainder. The sample has approximately 11,000 clones on record, around 78% of them singletons. Roughly 15% of the sample belongs to the ten largest clones. This TCR was recovered from an adult with an advanced solid tumor such as melanoma, head and neck, liver or kidney cancer. The sample consisted of CD4+ or CD8+ T cells sorted from blood, taken in a trial of the OX40 agonist ivuxolimab. The sequence joins TRBV2 to TRBJ2-3; 9 central bases correspond to TRBD2. At the DNA level, the sequence is TGTGCCAGCAGAGATAGCGGGGGTGGAGATACGCAGTATTTT. Translation gives CASRDSGGGDTQYF. Outside the CDR3, residues come from the reference TRBV2 and TRBJ2-3 proteins, so the full variable domain is: EPEVTQTPSHQVTQMGQEVILRCVPISNHLYFYWYRQILGQKVEFLVSFYNNEISEKSEIFDDQFSVERPDGSNFTLKIRSTKLEDSAMYFCASRDSGGGDTQYFGPGTRLTVL.